These 8 T cell receptor beta chains were all obtained from the same sample, sequenced in a study of cytomegalovirus exposure and HLA in healthy donors (dated by TCRdb to between 2016 and 2019). The library was made by the immunoSEQ multiplex PCR assay. For the multiplex PCR, a mixture combining 60 forward primers for TCR Vbeta segments and 13 reverse primers for TCR Jbeta segments was used. Sourced from immuneACCESS, this table was stored by TCRdb with only in-frame sequences that have V and J called. A share of the clones is absent; for the studies checked, an unresolved V gene accounts for under half, and the remainder has no known explanation. This sample has about 160,000 clones in its table, and about 75% of those were observed once. Jointly, the top ten make up approximately 2% of the sample. Sequenced: PBMCs. The receptors shown here come from a female donor in good health and CMV-seronegative.

V usage is TRBV4-1 and J usage is TRBJ2-3; weak D call: TRBD2 (6 bases). The CDR3 contains 15 residues. Trimming removed 1 base at V and 11 bases at J, with 19 bases between. Germline V gene sequence: CDR1 MGHRA, CDR2 YSYEKL. The CDR3 DNA follows: TGCGCCAGCAGCCAAGTCGGGGGACTCCCTCAAGAGCAGTATTTT. Translated: CASSQVGGLPQEQYF.

This clone was counted only a few times. This chain links TRBV29-1 with TRBJ2-5; D not resolved. Deletions cut 5 bases from V and 4 bases from J, with 11 bases between. Germline assignment: CDR1 SQVTM and CDR2 ANQGSEA. The CDR3 loop spans 12 amino acids. The CDR3: CSVTSPGETQYF. CDR3 DNA sequence: TGCAGCGTTACGTCCCCAGGAGAGACCCAGTACTTC.

This clone was seen only once. The chain employs TRBV9 and TRBJ1-5, with unresolved D. Germline V CDR1 and CDR2: SGDLS, YYNGEE. Trimming removed 2 bases at V and 3 bases at J, with 18 bases between. The CDR3 sequence is 17 residues long. The CDR3 sequence is CASSVSWERGINQPQHF. Written as DNA, the CDR3 is TGTGCCAGCAGCGTCTCCTGGGAGAGAGGTATCAATCAGCCCCAGCATTTT.

The V call is TRBV30, the J call TRBJ1-2; 7 bases fit TRBD1. V shed 2 bases and J 3 bases; nucleotides not matched to a gene: 3. CDR1 GTSNPN and CDR2 SVGIG come from the germline V gene (reference sequence). This CDR3 has 13 amino acids. For the CDR3, the DNA is TGTGCCTGGAGTCCAGGGGGTGACTATGGCTACACCTTC. Its translation is CAWSPGGDYGYTF.

The chain couples TRBV6-4 to TRBJ2-1; D perhaps matches TRBD2 (6 bases). Per germline, CDR1 MRHNA and CDR2 SNTAGT. This CDR3 region has 13 residues. Trimming removed 6 bases from V and 9 bases from J, with 15 bases in between. Here the CDR3 reads CASRASGVSEQFF. The CDR3 region has the DNA TGTGCCAGCAGGGCCTCGGGGGTTAGTGAGCAGTTCTTC.

The chain joins TRBV27 to TRBJ1-1, with 7 bases matching TRBD1. This CDR3 is 14 amino acids long. V trimming: 2 bases; J trimming: 1 base; junction bases outside the gene matches: 1. Germline V gene data show CDR1 as MNHEY and CDR2 as SMNVEV (reference sequence). For the CDR3, the DNA is TGTGCCAGCAGTTTAGACAGGGCGAACACTGAAGCTTTCTTT. Amino acids: CASSLDRANTEAFF.

Remarks on this clone: A much larger clone is a single base away; this may be a read error. The rearrangement uses TRBV6-6 and TRBJ1-2; a weak D match, TRBD1 (6 bases). V dropped 4 bases and J dropped 2 bases, with 8 bases sitting between them. Germline CDR1 is MNHNY and CDR2 is SVGAGI (reference sequence). CDR3 length equals 13 residues. In DNA form, the CDR3 reads TGTGCCAGCAGTTCCGACAGGAACTATGGCTACACCTTC. Its protein is CASSSDRNYGYTF.

V usage is TRBV9 and J usage is TRBJ1-2; 8 nucleotides agree with TRBD1. The length of the CDR3 is 14 residues. CDR1 SGDLS and CDR2 YYNGEE come from the germline V gene. J lost 2 bases, V lost 3 bases, and 3 bases had no gene match. The chain's CDR3 is CASSETGDNYGYTF. The CDR3 region has the DNA TGTGCCAGCAGCGAGACAGGGGACAACTATGGCTACACCTTC.